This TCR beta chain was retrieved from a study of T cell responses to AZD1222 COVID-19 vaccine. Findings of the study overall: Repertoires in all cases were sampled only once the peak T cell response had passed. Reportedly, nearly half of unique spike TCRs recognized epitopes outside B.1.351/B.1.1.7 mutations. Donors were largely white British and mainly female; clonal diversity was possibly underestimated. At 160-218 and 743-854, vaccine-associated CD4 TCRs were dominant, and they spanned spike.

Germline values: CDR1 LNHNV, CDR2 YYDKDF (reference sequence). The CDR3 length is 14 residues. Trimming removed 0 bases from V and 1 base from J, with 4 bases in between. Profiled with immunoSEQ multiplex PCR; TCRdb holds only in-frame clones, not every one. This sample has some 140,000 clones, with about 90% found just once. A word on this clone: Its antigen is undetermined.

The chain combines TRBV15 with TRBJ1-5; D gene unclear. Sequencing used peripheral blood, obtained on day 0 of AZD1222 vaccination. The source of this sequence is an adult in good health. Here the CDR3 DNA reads TGTGCCACCAGCAGAGATAGAAGCAATCAGCCCCAGCATTTT. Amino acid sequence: CATSRDRSNQPQHF.